This T cell receptor beta chain was retrieved from a study of blood T cell repertoires in COVID-19. Study as a whole: The origin of the acute and convalescent COVID-19 samples was the United States, Italy and Spain. PBMCs, B-cell-depleted T cells, or T cells provided the cDNA or gDNA that made up the material.

Original processing methods: Amplification from reference gene primers served as the basis for estimated nucleated cell counts. The data were produced by immunoSEQ multiplex PCR, yet TCRdb's version contains in-frame clones alone and is incomplete. The DNA was the basis for D and trimming; V, J and clone size are from that table. The sample contains about 71,000 clones, about 86% of which appear only once. After removal of 2 bases from V and 1 base from J, the junction contained 5 bases not matched to a gene. CDR3 length: 16 amino acids. Germline V gene data show CDR1 as MNHNS and CDR2 as SASEGT. The gene calls are TRBV6-1 and TRBJ2-1, with TRBD2 matching 7 bases. The specimen was peripheral blood. This clonotype was sampled from a man aged 45-65 years with active COVID-19. CDR3 coding DNA: TGTGCCAGCAGTGAACGTGGGAGGGTTTCCTACAATGAGCAGTTCTTC. This encodes CASSERGRVSYNEQFF.